This T cell receptor beta chain was profiled in a study of T cells in Graves' hyperthyroidism and ophthalmopathy (dated by TCRdb to about 2019). Concerning the study at large: Peripheral blood samples were taken at initial diagnosis, before any treatment was given. To identify distinguishing TCR V-J signatures, a discovery cohort of about a hundred patients was used, comprising under 45 with Graves' ophthalmopathy and 57 with stable Graves' hyperthyroidism. Prospective prediction of ophthalmopathy was tested in an independent validation cohort consisting of roughly 19 hyperthyroidism patients and around 16 patients who later progressed to ophthalmopathy. The approximately 90 discovery patients were randomly split 7:3 into training and test sets. The study also compared thyroid tissue and blood T-cell repertoires from several Graves' hyperthyroidism patients. After blood sampling, hyperthyroidism patients were treated with methimazole at a starting dose of 30 mg daily, and ophthalmopathy patients were treated with high-dose intravenous methylprednisolone. According to the paper, TCR Vbeta CDR3 sequencing was carried out on some 130 peripheral blood samples, which came from 40 to 45 ophthalmopathy, approximately 78 hyperthyroidism and approximately 17 progressor patients.

In the germline V gene, CDR1 corresponds to MNHNS and CDR2 to SASEGT. CDR3 length: 14 amino acids, cysteine to phenylalanine. Only CDR3 DNA is held: 42 bases, read in frame from base 1. V gives up 6 bases and J gives up 1 base, and the segment between their germline ends measures 9 bases. Overall study outcomes, separate from this receptor: Most expanded thyroid clonotypes (frequency above 0.001) were also found in blood, which suggests that blood repertoires may mirror thyroid immune responses. No statistical method was used to set the sample size in advance, and investigators knew the group allocation. A 13 V-J signature model separated ophthalmopathy from stable hyperthyroidism, with 87.88% sensitivity and 81.08% specificity in cross-validation and 80%/75% in testing. During validation, the model predicted progression to ophthalmopathy a median of approximately 6.5 months ahead of onset, with almost 71% sensitivity and 72% to 80% specificity.

This clonotype was recorded at least ten times. No cognate antigen has been identified for it. Base qualities are missing; no much larger clone stands one base away. Amplification of TCR beta CDR3 regions was carried out from RNA transcripts. The first round of RT-PCR for the TCR CDR3 was performed with the HTBI primer set and the Qiagen OneStep RT-PCR kit. Libraries were constructed in a second round of multiplex PCR, after which size selection and purification were performed. Sequencing of the libraries was done on an Illumina HiSeq2000 using paired-end 100 bp reads. Turning to the authors' computational methods: Raw data were processed with SOAPnuke, discarding reads with adapters, uncalled bases, mean Phred below 15, or no exact constant-primer or identifier match. High-quality paired reads were merged with COPE v1.2.5, and unique nucleotide sequences were defined as clonotypes. MiTCR v1.1 was used to align clonotypes to the IMGT TRBV, TRBD and TRBJ reference segments. The analysis included only V-J combinations with a frequency above 0.0001, which together covered about 99% of the repertoires. A TCS score was defined as the ratio between F50 (clonal expansion) and ExV (chaos), using BLOSUM62-based TCRdist between CDR3 peptides within each V-J. Welch's t-statistics and random forest reduced approximately 520 V-J features to roughly 13, which were used in a naive Bayes classifier (R e1071). TCRdb reran the public reads through fastp at Q25 and MiXCR, keeping productive beta chains. Identical CDR3 protein sequences are pooled into one entry, listed with their most common genes and DNA. For this entry, the V and J calls and clone size follow TCRdb and not the study's own pipeline. The table for this sample lists around 600,000 distinct CDR3 sequences; approximately 16% of them were counted only once. The ten largest clones take up approximately 3.5% of the sample.

Moderately to severely active disease, a Clinical Activity Score of at least 3, a NOSPECS grade of at least 4, and a duration under 3 months were present in ophthalmopathy patients. Any patient with an uncontrolled infection, another autoimmune disease, pregnancy or lactation was excluded. Diagnoses were established on the basis of clinical symptoms, serum thyroxine and TRAb, thyroid ultrasound, and orbital computed tomography. PBMCs were isolated from 10 ml of fresh peripheral blood by Ficoll-Paque density gradient centrifugation. Total RNA was extracted with Trizol reagent, and quality was checked on an Agilent 2100 Bioanalyzer.

The rearrangement joined TRBV6-1 to TRBJ2-2, with a tentative D gene TRBD2 over 5 matching bases. The sequencing sample was made of blood. The origin of this receptor is a woman between 40 and 55 years old with Graves' ophthalmopathy. The DNA sequence is given as TGTGCCAGCAGATTAAGCGGGAACACCGGGGAGCTGTTTTTT. This translates into CASRLSGNTGELFF.